This T cell receptor beta chain comes out of a study of blood T cell repertoires in COVID-19. Study overall: Samples of COVID-19 (acute and convalescent) were obtained from the United States, Italy and Spain. T cells, B-cell-depleted T cells, or PBMCs supplied cDNA or gDNA.

Libraries were prepared by immunoSEQ multiplex PCR; TCRdb keeps only in-frame clonotypes and omits some of them. This table holds 200,000 to 250,000 clones, around 82% found once. The CDR3 is made up of 12 amino acids. The J segment lost 6 bases and the V segment lost 3 bases, leaving 3 bases of the junction unmatched. Germline CDR1 reads SQVTM; CDR2 reads ANQGSEA. This rearrangement joins TRBV29-1 to TRBJ1-2; 8 positions match TRBD1. This receptor was obtained from a woman of 80 years or more with acute or convalescent COVID-19. What was sequenced was peripheral blood. The CDR3 DNA sequence: TGCAGCGTTGACGCGACAGGGGATGGCTACACCTTC. This sequence encodes CSVDATGDGYTF.